These 14 T cell receptor beta chains were sequenced from one sample in a study of T cell repertoires in cytomegalovirus infection. TCRdb reprocessed the reads via MiXCR and lists one record per CDR3 protein. In the table there are a few hundred thousand distinct CDR3 sequences, over 15% of which are singletons. Material: CD8+ T cells from PBMCs. These receptors originate from a human donor in good health (CMV status not recorded). Some clones in this sample may be carry-over from other donors' samples.

This clonotype occurred a few times. This chain uses TRBV9 with TRBJ2-1, with D possibly TRBD2 on 6 matching bases. V was cut by 3 bases and J by 2 bases, with 15 bases left in between. From germline, CDR1 is SGDLS and CDR2 YYNGEE. This CDR3 spans 16 amino acids. The CDR3 DNA reads TGTGCCAGCAGCGCCAGGGTAGCGGTACCCTACAATGAGCAGTTCTTC. Residues: CASSARVAVPYNEQFF.

The chain carries TRBV5-1 and TRBJ2-1; D might be TRBD1 (7 bases). Germline loops: CDR1 SGHRS, CDR2 YFSETQ. This CDR3 is built from 15 residues. The ends were cut back, 2 bases at V and 3 bases at J, with 12 bases in the middle. Here the CDR3 DNA reads TGCGCCAGCAGCTTCAGGCAGGGGGGCTACAATGAGCAGTTCTTC. Its protein product is CASSFRQGGYNEQFF.

Points on this clonotype: A much larger clone lies one base from this, so it may be a read error. This chain links TRBV12-3 or TRBV12-4 with TRBJ1-4; 7 bases are shared with TRBD1. CDR3 length equals 17 residues. Trimming at V came to 6 bases and at J to 9 bases, leaving 19 bases not matched to a gene. The CDR3 is CASRYDPGNRGNQKLFF. The CDR3 DNA sequence: TGTGCCAGCAGATACGACCCGGGGAACAGGGGAAATCAAAAACTGTTTTTT.

The gene calls are TRBV12-3 or TRBV12-4 and TRBJ2-3; a weak D match, TRBD2 (5 bases). CDR3 length equals 18 residues. The V end lost 6 bases, the J end lost 0 bases, and 22 bases lay between the germline ends. This chain's CDR3 is CASSLNGPGFTSTDTQYF. The DNA for the CDR3 is TGTGCCAGCAGCTTAAACGGACCGGGATTCACTAGCACAGATACGCAGTATTTT.

This clonotype was seen ten or more times. The V and J genes are TRBV27 and TRBJ1-1; D gene ambiguous. The V and J ends lost 7 bases and 2 bases respectively, with 11 bases between them. Germline V CDR1 and CDR2: MNHEY, SMNVEV (reference sequence). This CDR3 is built from 13 residues. Written as DNA, the CDR3 is TGTGCCAGCACTAAGAGACCTAACACTGAAGCTTTCTTT. Amino acids: CASTKRPNTEAFF.

At least ten counts were recorded for this clonotype. The CDR3 here is CASSLKWGGATDTQYF. The DNA for the CDR3 is TGTGCCAGCAGCCTCAAGTGGGGGGGGGCCACAGATACGCAGTATTTT. The rearrangement joins TRBV7-2 to TRBJ2-3, with a tentative D call TRBD2 (7 bases). The CDR3 totals 16 residues. Looked up from germline, CDR1 is SGHTA and CDR2 is FQGNSA. The V gene lost 5 bases and the J gene lost 2 bases, with 17 bases spanning the gap.

This clonotype was observed a handful of times. The V and J genes are TRBV6-5 and TRBJ1-6; 7 bases line up with TRBD1. J was trimmed by 4 bases and V by 6 bases; bases with no gene match: 9. CDR1 and CDR2 (germline): MNHEY, SVGAGI. The CDR3 consists of 16 residues. CDR3 sequence (DNA): TGTGCCAGCAGCATGCGGGACAGACGATATAATTCACCCCTCCACTTT. Translated, it gives CASSMRDRRYNSPLHF.

This sequence joins TRBV4-2 and TRBJ2-7; D tentatively fits TRBD1 or TRBD2 (6 bases each). The CDR3 totals 13 residues. The V and J ends lost 1 base and 6 bases respectively, with 10 bases between them. Germline V gene sequence: CDR1 LGHNA, CDR2 YNFKEQ. The CDR3 region is CASSQGTAGEQYF. CDR3 sequence (DNA): TGTGCCAGCAGCCAAGGGACAGCGGGCGAGCAGTACTTC.

The gene calls are TRBV18 and TRBJ1-1; perhaps TRBD1 as D (5 bases). Germline V CDR1 and CDR2: KGHSH, LQKENI. The germline V and J ends were trimmed by 1 base and 4 bases, with 13 bases remaining between them. The CDR3 loop spans 15 amino acids. The chain's CDR3 is CASSPRGDMITEAFF. The CDR3, as DNA: TGTGCCAGCTCACCACGAGGGGATATGATCACTGAAGCTTTCTTT.

In its sample, this clonotype was seen many times. V usage is TRBV7-2 and J usage is TRBJ2-1; TRBD2 agrees at 7 bases. The germline V gene has CDR1 SGHTA and CDR2 FQGNSA. This CDR3 spans 16 amino acids. J gave up 4 bases and V 2 bases, and 8 bases lay outside the gene matches. The CDR3 bases are TGTGCCAGCAGCTTAAGGAGCGGGACCGAGTACAATGAGCAGTTCTTC. It translates to CASSLRSGTEYNEQFF.

This clonotype was detected ten times or more. The chain employs TRBV28 and TRBJ2-1; TRBD2 aligns across 10 bases. Looked up from germline, CDR1 is MDHEN and CDR2 is SYDVKM. Trimming cost V 3 bases and J 9 bases; bases outside gene matches: 11. CDR3 length: 16 residues. In nucleotides, the CDR3 is TGTGCCAGCAGTTTCAGAGTAGCGGGGGGCCGGGGTGAGCAGTTCTTC. Translation: CASSFRVAGGRGEQFF.

This clonotype was counted a few times. This chain uses TRBV25-1 with TRBJ2-6; TRBD1 matches at 8 bases. Germline V gives CDR1 MGHDK, CDR2 SYGVNS. J gave up 2 bases and V 4 bases, and 4 bases lay outside the gene matches. The CDR3 loop spans 16 amino acids. The CDR3 DNA reads TGTGCCAGCAGTGGCCCAGGGGGCGCTGGGGCCAACGTCCTGACTTTC. It is translated as CASSGPGGAGANVLTF. Together with reference TRBV25-1 and TRBJ2-6, the CDR3 gives the full variable domain: EADIYQTPRYLVIGTGKKITLECSQTMGHDKMYWYQQDPGMELHLIHYSYGVNSTEKGDLSSESTVSRIRTEHFPLTLESARPSHTSQYLCASSGPGGAGANVLTFGAGSRLTVL.

This clonotype was observed at least ten times. The chain employs TRBV7-8 and TRBJ2-1; no reliable D call. CDR1 and CDR2 (germline): SGHVS, FQNEAQ. There are 17 residues in the CDR3. V dropped 5 bases and J dropped 4 bases, with 21 bases sitting between them. The CDR3: CASSVRVGRVGYNEQFF. The CDR3, as DNA: TGTGCCAGCAGCGTAAGGGTCGGACGGGTAGGGTACAATGAGCAGTTCTTC.

At least ten counts were recorded for this clonotype. The CDR3 is CASGLEGAAEAFF. CDR3 DNA: TGTGCTAGTGGTTTGGAGGGGGCTGCTGAAGCTTTCTTT. The chain uses TRBV12-5 and TRBJ1-1; the match to TRBD1 covers 7 bases. Per germline, CDR1 LGHNT and CDR2 FRNRAP. The CDR3 extends over 13 amino acids. V was pared by 1 base and J by 6 bases, with 2 bases of the junction left unmatched.